Given below is one T cell receptor beta chain in context. The sample is drawn from a study of blood T cell repertoires in COVID-19. Study-wide background: The study drew acute and convalescent COVID-19 samples from the United States, Italy and Spain. In each case, the material was cDNA or gDNA derived from T cells, B-cell-depleted T cells, or PBMCs.

In the source study's methods: Estimated nucleated cell counts came from reference gene primer amplification. The assay was immunoSEQ multiplex PCR, and TCRdb's table has in-frame clones only and misses some. That table furnishes V, J and clone size, whereas the DNA furnished D and trimming. The repertoire holds roughly 140,000 clones, with about nine tenths as singletons. With V trimmed by 0 bases and J by 0 bases, 3 bases remained unmatched. Looked up from germline, CDR1 is SEHNR and CDR2 is FQNEAQ (reference sequence). This CDR3 spans 17 amino acids. What was sequenced was peripheral blood. The V gene is TRBV7-9, the J gene TRBJ1-5; the match to TRBD1 covers 9 bases. The sequence derives from a man in his fifties with active or convalescent COVID-19. The chain's CDR3 is CASSLATGGYSNQPQHF. The CDR3 DNA sequence: TGTGCCAGCAGCTTAGCGACAGGGGGATATAGCAATCAGCCCCAGCATTTT. Combining the CDR3 with reference TRBV7-9 and TRBJ1-5 gives the whole variable domain DTGVSQNPRHKITKRGQNVTFRCDPISEHNRLYWYRQTLGQGPEFLTYFQNEAQLEKSRLLSDRFSAERPKGSFSTLEIQRTEQGDSAMYLCASSLATGGYSNQPQHFGDGTRLSIL.